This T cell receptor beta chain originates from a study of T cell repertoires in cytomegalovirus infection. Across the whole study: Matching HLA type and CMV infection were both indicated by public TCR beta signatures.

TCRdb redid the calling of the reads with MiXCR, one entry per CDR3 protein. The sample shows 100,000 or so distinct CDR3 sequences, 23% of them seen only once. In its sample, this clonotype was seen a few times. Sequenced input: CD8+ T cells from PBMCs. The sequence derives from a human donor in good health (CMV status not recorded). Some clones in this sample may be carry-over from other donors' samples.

In DNA, the CDR3 is TGCGCCAGCAGCCAAGAGGACGCGGGAGTGTCCCACAATGAGCAGTTCTTC. It translates to CASSQEDAGVSHNEQFF. This chain connects TRBV4-3 to TRBJ2-1; TRBD2 matches 7 bases. V trimming: 0 bases; J trimming: 5 bases; junction bases outside the gene matches: 10. This CDR3 region has 17 residues. The germline V gene encodes CDR1 LGHNA and CDR2 YSLEER.